Presented here are 9 T cell receptor beta chains from one specimen sequenced in a study of CXCR3-negative and CXCR3-positive naive CD8 T cells (dated by TCRdb to the late 2010s). Sequencer: NextSeq 550. The Human TCR Profiling Kit (MiLaboratory) was used to make UMI-labeled 5' RACE TRB cDNA libraries. TCRdb reanalyzed the reads, keeping one entry per CDR3 protein sequence and omitting DNA. This sample's table lists over 100,000 distinct CDR3 sequences. Clones ranked in the top ten supply approximately 0.29% of the sample. Sequencing used naive CXCR3- CD8+ T cells from blood. Explained via the paper, the cell subset or site label denotes: CD45RO-CCR7+CD27+CD95- naive CD8+ T cells lacking CXCR3 (TNR3-). These TCRs come from a human donor in good health. Some clones in this sample may be carry-over from other donors' samples.

The chain employs TRBV12-3 or TRBV12-4 and TRBJ1-1; the D gene TCRdb calls, TRBD1, cannot be checked with no DNA. The CDR3 totals 13 residues. CDR3 sequence reads: CASAWPLGVEAFF.

This chain connects TRBV2 to TRBJ2-7. This CDR3 is 11 amino acids long. Germline V CDR1 and CDR2: SNHLY, FYNNEI. The chain's CDR3 is CASSEVWEQYF.

CDR3 in amino acids: CASSASGANTDTQYF. The chain links TRBV7-3 to TRBJ2-3; TCRdb picks TRBD2, but there is no DNA to check that call. CDR1 and CDR2 from the germline V gene are SGHTA and FQGTGA. CDR3 length: 15 amino acids. Together with reference TRBV7-3 and TRBJ2-3, the CDR3 gives the full variable domain: GAGVSQTPSNKVTEKGKYVELRCDPISGHTALYWYRQSLGQGPEFLIYFQGTGAADDSGLPNDRFFAVRPEGSVSTLKIQRTERGDSAVYLCASSASGANTDTQYFGPGTRLTVL.

The rearrangement uses TRBV29-1 and TRBJ2-1; TCRdb's D call of TRBD2 is untestable without DNA. Germline V gives CDR1 SQVTM, CDR2 ANQGSEA. This CDR3 is 20 amino acids long. The CDR3 protein is CSVEWLAGEKEAGASNEQFF.

The rearrangement links TRBV9 to TRBJ2-1; TCRdb picks TRBD1, but there is no DNA to check that call. The CDR3 sequence is 13 residues long. Germline CDR1 SGDLS, CDR2 YYNGEE. CDR3: CASSTPPHNEQFF.

The chain links TRBV4-3 to TRBJ2-3; TCRdb outputs TRBD1, but without DNA this stays unchecked. This CDR3 has 15 amino acids. The germline V gene encodes CDR1 LGHNA and CDR2 YSLEER. The CDR3 is CASSQDRADTDTQYF.

The V call is TRBV7-2, the J call TRBJ2-3. CDR3 length: 14 amino acids. The germline gives CDR1 SGHTA, CDR2 FQGNSA. CDR3 sequence: CASSLERGTDTQYF.

The chain joins TRBV7-6 to TRBJ2-1; the D gene TCRdb calls, TRBD2, cannot be checked with no DNA. Germline CDR1 SGHVS, CDR2 FNYEAQ. The CDR3 is made up of 15 amino acids. The CDR3 region is CASSWGLAVGNEQFF.

The chain combines TRBV29-1 with TRBJ2-1; the TRBD1 assignment by TCRdb is unverifiable without DNA. The CDR3 runs 13 residues. Germline V gene sequence: CDR1 SQVTM, CDR2 ANQGSEA. The CDR3 sequence: CSVGGAEYNEQFF.